This T cell receptor (beta chain) was obtained from a study of blood T cell repertoires in COVID-19. The CDR3 consists of 14 residues. The V and J ends lost 3 bases and 4 bases, in that order; junction bases with no gene match: 9. Germline CDR1 reads GTSNPN; CDR2 reads SVGIG (reference sequence). TCRdb's table, derived via immunoSEQ multiplex PCR, lists solely in-frame clones and lacks some. Found here are about 330,000 clones, roughly 90% of them singletons; the top ten hold approximately 9.3%. The gene calls are TRBV30 and TRBJ2-7; 7 nucleotides align to TRBD2. The sequencing input was peripheral blood. The receptor's source is a man aged 25 to 45 with COVID-19, enrolled during active disease. The CDR3 DNA sequence: TGTGCCTGGAGGAGCGGCGGGAGTTCGTACGAGCAGTACTTC. It codes for CAWRSGGSSYEQYF. Together with reference TRBV30 and TRBJ2-7, the CDR3 gives the full variable domain: SQTIHQWPATLVQPVGSPLSLECTVEGTSNPNLYWYRQAAGRGLQLLFYSVGIGQISSEVPQNLSASRPQDRQFILSSKKLLLSDSGFYLCAWRSGGSSYEQYFGPGTRLTVT.